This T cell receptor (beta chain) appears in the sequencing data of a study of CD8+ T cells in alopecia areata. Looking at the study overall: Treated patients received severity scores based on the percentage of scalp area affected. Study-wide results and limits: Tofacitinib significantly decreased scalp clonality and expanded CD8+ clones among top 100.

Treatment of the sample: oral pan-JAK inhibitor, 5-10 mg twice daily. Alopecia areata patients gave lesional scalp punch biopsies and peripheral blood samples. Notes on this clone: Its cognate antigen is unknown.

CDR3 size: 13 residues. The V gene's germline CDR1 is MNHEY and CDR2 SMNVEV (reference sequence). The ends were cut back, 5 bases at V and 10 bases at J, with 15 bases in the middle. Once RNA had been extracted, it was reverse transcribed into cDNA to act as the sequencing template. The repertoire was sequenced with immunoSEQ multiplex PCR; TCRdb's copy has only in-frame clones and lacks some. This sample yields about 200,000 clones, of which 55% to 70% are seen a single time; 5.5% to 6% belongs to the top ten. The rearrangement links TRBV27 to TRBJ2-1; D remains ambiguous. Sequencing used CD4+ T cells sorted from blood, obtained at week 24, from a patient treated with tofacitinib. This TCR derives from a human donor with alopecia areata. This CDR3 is CASSHDPVGEQFF. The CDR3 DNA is TGTGCCAGCAGTCATGACCCCGTGGGGGAGCAGTTCTTC.